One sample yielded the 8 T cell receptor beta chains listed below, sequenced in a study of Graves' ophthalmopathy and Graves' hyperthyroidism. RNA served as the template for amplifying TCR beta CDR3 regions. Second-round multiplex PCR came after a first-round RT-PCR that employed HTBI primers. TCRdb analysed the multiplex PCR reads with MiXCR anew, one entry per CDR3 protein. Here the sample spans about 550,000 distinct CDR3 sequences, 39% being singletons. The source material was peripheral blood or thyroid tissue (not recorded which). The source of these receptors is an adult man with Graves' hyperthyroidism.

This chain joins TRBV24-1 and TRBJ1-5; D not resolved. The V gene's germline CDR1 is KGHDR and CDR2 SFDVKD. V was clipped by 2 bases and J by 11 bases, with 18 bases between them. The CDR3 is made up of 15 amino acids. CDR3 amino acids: CATSDSLRNQETQHF. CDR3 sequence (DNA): TGTGCCACCAGTGATTCCCTCCGGAACCAAGAGACCCAGCATTTT.

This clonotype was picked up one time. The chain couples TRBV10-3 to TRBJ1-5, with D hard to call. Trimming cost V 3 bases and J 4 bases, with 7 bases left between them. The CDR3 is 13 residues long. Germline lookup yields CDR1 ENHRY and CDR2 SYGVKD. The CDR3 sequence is CAISDRINQPQHF. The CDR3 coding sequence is TGTGCCATCAGTGACAGAATTAATCAGCCCCAGCATTTT.

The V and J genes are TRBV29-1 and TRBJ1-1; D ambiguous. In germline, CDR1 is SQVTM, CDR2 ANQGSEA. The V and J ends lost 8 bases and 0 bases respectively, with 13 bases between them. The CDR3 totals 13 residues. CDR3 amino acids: CSLRGALNTEAFF. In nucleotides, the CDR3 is TGCAGCCTCCGTGGAGCCTTGAACACTGAAGCTTTCTTT.

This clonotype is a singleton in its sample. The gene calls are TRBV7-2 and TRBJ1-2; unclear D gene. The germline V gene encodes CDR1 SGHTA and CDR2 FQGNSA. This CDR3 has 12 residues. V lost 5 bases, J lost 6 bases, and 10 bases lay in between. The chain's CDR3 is CASSHYLHGYTF. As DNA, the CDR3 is TGTGCCAGCAGCCACTACCTCCATGGCTACACCTTC.

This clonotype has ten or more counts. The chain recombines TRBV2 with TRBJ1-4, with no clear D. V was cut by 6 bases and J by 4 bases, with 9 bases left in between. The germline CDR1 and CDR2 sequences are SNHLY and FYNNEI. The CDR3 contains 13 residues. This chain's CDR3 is CASRTAFNEKLFF. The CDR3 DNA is TGTGCCAGCAGAACAGCCTTTAATGAAAAACTGTTTTTT. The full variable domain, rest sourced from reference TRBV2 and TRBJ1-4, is EPEVTQTPSHQVTQMGQEVILRCVPISNHLYFYWYRQILGQKVEFLVSFYNNEISEKSEIFDDQFSVERPDGSNFTLKIRSTKLEDSAMYFCASRTAFNEKLFFGSGTQLSVL.

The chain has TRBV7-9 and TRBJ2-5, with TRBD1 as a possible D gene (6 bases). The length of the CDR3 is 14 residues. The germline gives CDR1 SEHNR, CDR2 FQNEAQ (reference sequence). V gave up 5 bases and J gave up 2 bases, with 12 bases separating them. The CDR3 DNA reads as TGTGCCAGCAGCCCCGGGACAAAGCAAGAGACCCAGTACTTC. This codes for CASSPGTKQETQYF.

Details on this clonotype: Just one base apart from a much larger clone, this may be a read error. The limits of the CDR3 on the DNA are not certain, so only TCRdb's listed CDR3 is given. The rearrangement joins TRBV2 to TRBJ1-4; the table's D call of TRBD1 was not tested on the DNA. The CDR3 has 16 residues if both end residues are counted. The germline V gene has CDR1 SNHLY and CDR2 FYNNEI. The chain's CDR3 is CASSDSFGQGSEKLLF.

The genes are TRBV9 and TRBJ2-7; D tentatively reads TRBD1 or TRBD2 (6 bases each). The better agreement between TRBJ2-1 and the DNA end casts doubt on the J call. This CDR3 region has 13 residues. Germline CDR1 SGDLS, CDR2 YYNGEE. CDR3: CASSVGGAGEQFF. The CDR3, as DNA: TGTGCCAGCAGCGTAGGGGGGGCAGGGGAGCAGTTCTTC.